This TCR beta chain was found in a study of shared clonotypes between healthy human individuals. The CDR3 covers 15 residues. V was shortened by 1 base and J by 2 bases, with 11 bases between the two germline ends. Germline V gives CDR1 SGHDN, CDR2 FVKESK. Generated by immunoSEQ multiplex PCR, the TCRdb table keeps only in-frame clones and is missing some. The repertoire holds about 500,000 clones, more than 70% seen once, with more than 10% in the top ten. This TCR derives from a woman aged 40 to 49 in good health. Some clones in this sample may be carry-over from other donors' samples. The chain is built from TRBV14 and TRBJ2-5; tentative D call: TRBD1 (6 bases). The sequenced material came from PBMCs. The DNA of the CDR3 is TGTGCCAGCAGCCAAGCCTTAGGGGGACAAGAGACCCAGTACTTC. Translating it yields CASSQALGGQETQYF.